This T cell receptor beta chain was retrieved from a study of shared clonotypes between healthy human individuals. Notes on the study in general: Enrolling few donors narrowed the genetic and exposure-history diversity that was represented. The authors expected sequencing depth to affect clonotype sharing among donors. Naive subsets, compared against memory subsets, generally had larger estimated richness values.

The V gene lost 5 bases and the J gene lost 10 bases, with 24 bases spanning the gap. Looked up from germline, CDR1 is SGHTA and CDR2 is FQGNSA. The CDR3 length is 17 residues. Clones were read by immunoSEQ multiplex PCR, and TCRdb kept only the in-frame ones, dropping some. In the table there are 950,000 to 1,300,000 clones, around 76% of which are singletons. Note on this clone: The target antigen is unknown.

The genes are TRBV7-2 and TRBJ1-6; unclear D gene. The sequence derives from a man aged 18-30 years in good health. The specimen was memory CD4+ T cells sorted from blood. Stated subset: CD45RA-negative fraction. CDR3 amino acids: CASSQSVVAGFRSPLHF. The CDR3 coding sequence is TGTGCCAGCAGCCAATCAGTAGTGGCCGGCTTCCGGTCACCCCTCCACTTT.